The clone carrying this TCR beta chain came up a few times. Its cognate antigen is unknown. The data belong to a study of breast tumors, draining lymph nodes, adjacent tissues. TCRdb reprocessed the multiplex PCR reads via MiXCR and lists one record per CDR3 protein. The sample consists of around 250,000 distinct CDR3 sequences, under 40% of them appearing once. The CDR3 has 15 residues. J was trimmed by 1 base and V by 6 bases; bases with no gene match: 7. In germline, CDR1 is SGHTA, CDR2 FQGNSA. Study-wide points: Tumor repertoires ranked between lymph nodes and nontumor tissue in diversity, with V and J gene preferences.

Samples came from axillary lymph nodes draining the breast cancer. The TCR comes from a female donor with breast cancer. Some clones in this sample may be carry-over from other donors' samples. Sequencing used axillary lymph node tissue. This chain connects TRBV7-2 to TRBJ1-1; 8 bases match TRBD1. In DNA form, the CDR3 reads TGTGCCAGCAGAAAGACAGGGGTCTCGAACACTGAAGCTTTCTTT. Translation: CASRKTGVSNTEAFF.